This is a list of T cell receptor beta chains from one sample in a study of Ad26.COV2.S vaccination and SARS-CoV-2 variants. The protocol was immunoSEQ multiplex PCR, while the TCRdb copy is restricted to in-frame clones and leaves out a portion. This table holds 500,000 or so clones, around nine tenths found once. Source: peripheral blood, taken in a trial of Ad26.COV2.S vaccine versus placebo. The source of these receptors is a person aged 18 to 59 who received the Ad26.COV2.S COVID-19 vaccine or a placebo. The CDR3 runs from the conserved cysteine through the conserved F or W. Fields, in order: D gene, J gene, CDR3 length, V gene, CDR3 protein, CDR3 DNA. A D gene is named only where the DNA matches it firmly.

>-|TRBJ2-7|16|TRBV21-1
CASSKGEARGSYEQYF
TGTGCCAGCAGCAAAGGGGAGGCCAGGGGGAGTTACGAGCAGTACTTC
>-|TRBJ2-7|13|TRBV6-2/TRBV6-3
CASSYPGSYEQYF
TGTGCCAGCAGTTACCCGGGGTCCTACGAGCAGTACTTC
>-|TRBJ2-7|14|TRBV5-4
CASSSPGLNYEQYF
TGTGCCAGCAGCTCCCCGGGACTTAACTACGAGCAGTACTTC
>-|TRBJ1-2|16|TRBV4-2
CASSLNFRGADYGYTF
TGTGCCAGCAGCCTAAATTTCAGGGGCGCGGACTATGGCTACACCTTC
>-|TRBJ1-1|14|TRBV19
CASKIGGASTEAFF
TGTGCCAGCAAGATTGGGGGCGCTTCGACTGAAGCTTTCTTT
>TRBD2|TRBJ2-5|12|TRBV29-1
CSVGTSYETQYF
TGCAGCGTTGGGACTAGCTATGAGACCCAGTACTTC
>-|TRBJ1-2|15|TRBV6-2/TRBV6-3
CASSSLRSPRGGYTF
TGTGCCAGCAGCTCCCTCCGATCTCCCCGGGGTGGCTACACCTTC
>-|TRBJ1-1|14|TRBV6-5
CASSIPTRDTEAFF
TGTGCCAGCAGCATCCCGACCCGGGACACTGAAGCTTTCTTT
>-|TRBJ2-7|13|TRBV14
CAREGAITYEQYF
TGTGCCAGGGAAGGGGCAATTACCTACGAGCAGTACTTC
>TRBD2|TRBJ2-1|13|TRBV29-1
CSVGQGGYNEQFF
TGCAGCGTTGGTCAGGGAGGGTACAATGAGCAGTTCTTC
>-|TRBJ2-6|18|TRBV5-1
CASSFLGRKESGANVLTF
TGCGCCAGCAGCTTTTTGGGACGGAAAGAGTCTGGGGCCAACGTCCTGACTTTC
>TRBD1|TRBJ2-7|11|TRBV6-5
CASDRAYEQYF
TGTGCCAGCGACAGGGCTTACGAGCAGTACTTC
>-|TRBJ2-3|14|TRBV2
CASRVGTQSGTQYF
TGTGCCAGCAGAGTTGGGACTCAGAGTGGTACGCAGTATTTT
>TRBD2|TRBJ2-1|13|TRBV7-3
CASSPRLANEQFF
TGTGCCAGCAGCCCCCGACTAGCCAATGAGCAGTTCTTC
>TRBD2|TRBJ2-7|14|TRBV5-4
CASTPGGVSYEQYF
TGTGCCAGCACCCCGGGGGGGGTCTCCTACGAGCAGTACTTC
>-|TRBJ2-5|15|TRBV5-6
CASSLGGAVQETQYF
TGTGCCAGCAGCTTGGGGGGAGCGGTCCAAGAGACCCAGTACTTC
>TRBD1|TRBJ1-5|15|TRBV5-8
CASSLWGQSNQPQHF
TGTGCCAGCAGCTTGTGGGGACAGTCCAATCAGCCCCAGCATTTT
>-|TRBJ2-3|15|TRBV14
CASSQAVRATDTQYF
TGTGCCAGCAGCCAAGCGGTCCGGGCCACAGATACGCAGTATTTT
>TRBD2|TRBJ2-1|15|TRBV11-3
CASSFGLAGGNEQFF
TGTGCCAGCAGCTTCGGACTAGCGGGAGGCAATGAGCAGTTCTTC
>-|TRBJ2-7|13|TRBV5-8
CASRGGGSYEQYF
TGTGCCAGCAGGGGCGGCGGCTCCTACGAGCAGTACTTC
>TRBD1|TRBJ2-7|15|TRBV7-9
CASSPRDRGRGEQYF
TGTGCCAGCAGCCCGCGGGACAGGGGGAGAGGGGAGCAGTACTTC
>-|TRBJ2-1|17|TRBV7-9
CASSLVESGTLHGEQFF
TGTGCCAGCAGCTTAGTCGAGAGCGGCACTCTACATGGTGAGCAGTTCTTC
>-|TRBJ1-4|15|TRBV30
CAWSEDLRTNEKLFF
TGTGCCTGGAGTGAAGACCTGCGGACTAATGAAAAACTGTTTTTT